This T cell receptor (beta chain) was recovered during a study of cytomegalovirus exposure and HLA in healthy donors. About this clone: Its antigen is as yet unknown.

Assay: immunoSEQ multiplex PCR; the TCRdb copy retains only in-frame clones and omits some. The repertoire consists of 120,000 to 150,000 clones, with 85% to 90% occurring once and the leading ten covering more than 2.5%. Whole-study findings and limits: Most observed TCR sequences were rare, whereas some public TCRs were detected in many donors. Confirmation in vitro established that a few CMV-associated chains were specific for CMV antigens.

CDR3 length: 14 residues. V trimming: 0 bases; J trimming: 5 bases; junction bases outside the gene matches: 4. Germline lookup yields CDR1 GTSNPN and CDR2 SVGIG (reference sequence). This clonotype originated in a woman aged 18 to 35 in good health and CMV-seropositive. The chain joins TRBV30 to TRBJ2-7; 10 positions agree with TRBD2. The sequencing input was PBMCs. CDR3 nucleotides: TGTGCCTGGAGTGTAGGAGCGGGAGGGGACGAGCAGTACTTC. Translating it yields CAWSVGAGGDEQYF.